This TCR beta chain was sequenced during a study of T cell responses to AZD1222 COVID-19 vaccine. About the research overall: Pooling covered second doses at about 4 or about 12 weeks.

Only in-frame clones appear in the TCRdb table, and some are missing; sequencing was by immunoSEQ multiplex PCR. The table lists some 110,000 clones, roughly 90% of them singletons. Note on this clone: Its antigen is not identified.

The CDR3 consists of 15 residues. V lost 0 bases, J lost 7 bases, and 8 bases stayed unmatched. Germline-derived CDR1 and CDR2 are GTSNPN and SVGIG (reference sequence). Findings of the study overall: It should be noted that donors were predominantly white British and more often female, and clonal diversity was possibly underestimated. Baseline seropositives among AZD1222 recipients totaled only 5 to 7. Two AZD1222 doses significantly raised spike-specific TCR breadth and depth over controls.

The starting material was peripheral blood, obtained on day 0 of AZD1222 vaccination. The source is an adult in good health. This chain joins TRBV30 and TRBJ1-5; TRBD1 matches 8 bases. CDR3 loop: CAWSVGQGLEQPQHF. CDR3 bases: TGTGCCTGGAGTGTCGGACAGGGTCTTGAGCAGCCCCAGCATTTT.